This passage covers 28 T cell receptor beta chains from one sample sequenced in a study of control samples from healthy donors and cancer patients. Clones were sequenced by immunoSEQ multiplex PCR, and TCRdb holds only the in-frame ones, with some missing. Found here are 50,000 to 70,000 clones, approximately 95% of them singletons; the top ten hold around 1%. The sequencing input was blood. These receptors were obtained from a woman aged 18-29 years in good health.

The genes are TRBV4-3 and TRBJ1-1; D perhaps matches TRBD1 (5 bases). Germline assignment: CDR1 LGHNA and CDR2 YSLEER. Trimming stripped 1 base from V and 6 bases from J, with 9 bases between. The CDR3 runs 13 residues. The CDR3 loop reads CASSQAGNSEAFF. As DNA, the CDR3 is TGCGCCAGCAGCCAAGCAGGGAATTCTGAAGCTTTCTTT.

The chain is built from TRBV3-1 (or the pseudogene TRBV3-2) and TRBJ2-7; no definite D call. The CDR3 has 11 amino acids. The germline V gene encodes CDR1 LGHDT and CDR2 YNNKEL (reference sequence). V was trimmed by 2 bases and J by 7 bases, leaving 6 bases between them. For the CDR3, the DNA is TGTGCCAGCAGCCAACATAGTGAGCAGTACTTC. Protein: CASSQHSEQYF.

CDR3 DNA: TGTGCCATCAGTGATCGCGGTGAAAAACTGTTTTTT. This translates into CAISDRGEKLFF. The chain links TRBV10-3 to TRBJ1-4; D gene unclear. V lost 3 bases, J lost 7 bases, and 6 bases lay in between. This CDR3 contains 12 residues. Germline CDR1 ENHRY, CDR2 SYGVKD.

The chain has TRBV6-5 and TRBJ2-2; either TRBD1 or TRBD2 may supply D (5 bases each). V was cut by 4 bases and J by 3 bases, with 12 bases left in between. This CDR3 is built from 15 residues. The germline V gene has CDR1 MNHEY and CDR2 SVGAGI. The DNA for the CDR3 is TGTGCCAGCAGTTCGGGGCTTCGGGACACCGGGGAGCTGTTTTTT. Encoded protein: CASSSGLRDTGELFF.

The CDR3 sequence is CASGQGAPWGYYNEQFF. The DNA for the CDR3 is TGTGCCAGCGGACAGGGGGCTCCCTGGGGGTACTACAATGAGCAGTTCTTC. The J gene is TRBJ2-1, the V gene TRBV27; 11 nucleotides match TRBD1. V trimming: 8 bases; J trimming: 3 bases; junction bases outside the gene matches: 12. This CDR3 region has 17 residues. Germline V gene data show CDR1 as MNHEY and CDR2 as SMNVEV (reference sequence).

The CDR3 spells CASSELTADGYTF. The CDR3, as DNA: TGTGCCAGCAGTGAATTGACGGCAGATGGCTACACCTTC. The chain combines TRBV6-1 with TRBJ1-2; D remains ambiguous. Germline values: CDR1 MNHNS, CDR2 SASEGT. This CDR3 is 13 amino acids long. V gave up 2 bases and J gave up 6 bases, with 10 bases separating them.

The CDR3 region is CASSTGQFGYTF. The CDR3 DNA follows: TGTGCCAGCAGCACCGGCCAGTTTGGCTACACCTTC. The gene calls are TRBV5-8 and TRBJ1-2; D is ambiguous. The V and J ends lost 4 bases and 7 bases respectively, with 11 bases between them. This CDR3 region has 12 residues. CDR1 is SGHTS and CDR2 is YDEGEE in the germline V gene.

This chain joins TRBV6-2 or TRBV6-3 and TRBJ1-2; D ambiguous. Germline CDR1 reads MNHEY; CDR2 reads SVGEGT. V shed 6 bases and J shed 8 bases, with 13 bases lying between them. CDR3 length equals 12 residues. In nucleotides, the CDR3 is TGTGCCAGCAGCTCCTCTACGAGGGGCTACACCTTC. Its protein is CASSSSTRGYTF.

The rearrangement uses TRBV5-1 and TRBJ1-1; TRBD1 is a possible D gene (5 bases). The CDR3 contains 13 residues. V was trimmed by 5 bases and J by 3 bases, leaving 11 bases between them. In germline, CDR1 is SGHRS, CDR2 YFSETQ. The CDR3 loop reads CASSMEGYTEAFF. The DNA for the CDR3 is TGCGCCAGCAGTATGGAGGGGTACACTGAAGCTTTCTTT.

V and J are TRBV2 and TRBJ1-2, with 9 bases lining up with TRBD1. The CDR3 loop spans 15 amino acids. Trimming removed 9 bases from V and 7 bases from J; junction bases left unmatched: 15. Germline V gene lookup returns CDR1 SNHLY and CDR2 FYNNEI. DNA of the CDR3: TGTGCCAGTTATCCTTACCGGGACAGGGTAGGTGGCTACACCTTC. Its protein product is CASYPYRDRVGGYTF.

This CDR3 reads CASSKGGSPQPQHF. CDR3 nucleotide sequence: TGTGCCAGCAGCAAGGGGGGGTCCCCTCAGCCCCAGCATTTT. The rearrangement uses TRBV5-5 and TRBJ1-5; D perhaps matches TRBD1 (6 bases). The CDR3 runs 14 residues. Trimming cost V 4 bases and J 6 bases, with 14 bases left between them. Germline lookup yields CDR1 SGHKS and CDR2 YYEKEE (reference sequence).

The chain uses TRBV7-3 and TRBJ1-6; D unresolved. The CDR3 is 14 residues long. Per the germline V gene, CDR1 is SGHTA and CDR2 is FQGTGA. Trimming cost V 1 base and J 7 bases, with 8 bases left between them. The CDR3 region has the DNA TGTGCCAGCAGCTTAAGCCAATCCAATTCACCCCTCCACTTT. Protein: CASSLSQSNSPLHF.

The rearrangement joins TRBV18 to TRBJ2-5, with 7 bases matching TRBD2. CDR3 length equals 15 residues. Germline trimming cut 3 bases from V and 1 base from J; bases unmatched to any gene: 5. In germline, CDR1 is KGHSH, CDR2 LQKENI. CDR3 residues: CASSPRRGTQETQYF. CDR3 DNA sequence: TGTGCCAGCTCACCCCGGCGGGGGACCCAAGAGACCCAGTACTTC.

CDR3 in DNA: TGTGCCAGTAGTATTATCGACCCAGACACCGGGGAGCTGTTTTTT. As protein: CASSIIDPDTGELFF. The chain carries TRBV19 and TRBJ2-2; no firm D call. Germline CDR1 and CDR2: LNHDA and SQIVND (reference sequence). Trimming took off 3 bases at V and 3 bases at J, with 11 bases between the two ends. The CDR3 contains 15 residues.

CDR3 DNA: TGCGCCAGCAGCTTCGCAGATCCTAATGAAAAACTGTTTTTT. Its protein product is CASSFADPNEKLFF. The chain is built from TRBV5-1 and TRBJ1-4; D is unclear. The CDR3 is 14 residues long. CDR1 is SGHRS, CDR2 YFSETQ, per germline. V lost 2 bases to trimming and J lost 3 bases, with 8 bases between them. The complete variable domain, with remaining parts taken from reference TRBV5-1 and TRBJ1-4, reads KAGVTQTPRYLIKTRGQQVTLSCSPISGHRSVSWYQQTPGQGLQFLFEYFSETQRNKGNFPGRFSGRQFSNSRSEMNVSTLELGDSALYLCASSFADPNEKLFFGSGTQLSVL.

The chain has TRBV5-1 and TRBJ2-3, with 10 bases fitting TRBD1. This CDR3 has 16 residues. The germline CDR1 and CDR2 sequences are SGHRS and YFSETQ. Losses at the gene ends were 4 bases for V and 2 bases for J; bases not matched to a gene: 7. The CDR3: CASSKRTGGSTDTQYF. CDR3 bases: TGCGCCAGCAGCAAGCGGACAGGGGGTTCCACAGATACGCAGTATTTT. Combining the CDR3 with reference TRBV5-1 and TRBJ2-3 gives the whole variable domain KAGVTQTPRYLIKTRGQQVTLSCSPISGHRSVSWYQQTPGQGLQFLFEYFSETQRNKGNFPGRFSGRQFSNSRSEMNVSTLELGDSALYLCASSKRTGGSTDTQYFGPGTRLTVL.

The genes are TRBV20-1 and TRBJ2-3; possibly TRBD1 for D (7 bases). This CDR3 spans 11 amino acids. Germline V gene lookup returns CDR1 DFQATT and CDR2 SNEGSKA (reference sequence). Trimming removed 6 bases from V and 5 bases from J, with 9 bases in between. The CDR3 sequence: CSAQGGDTQYF. The CDR3 DNA sequence: TGCAGTGCGCAGGGGGGAGATACGCAGTATTTT.

This sequence joins TRBV29-1 and TRBJ1-1, with D hard to call. CDR3 length: 11 amino acids. The V end lost 5 bases, the J end lost 1 base, and 5 bases lay between the germline ends. From germline, CDR1 is SQVTM and CDR2 ANQGSEA. CDR3 DNA sequence: TGCAGCGTTAATCAGAACACTGAAGCTTTCTTT. It specifies CSVNQNTEAFF.

The rearrangement uses TRBV7-7 and TRBJ2-2; possibly TRBD1 for D (5 bases). V dropped 5 bases and J dropped 7 bases, with 5 bases sitting between them. Per germline, CDR1 SSHAT and CDR2 FNYEAQ (reference sequence). CDR3 length: 11 residues. CDR3 in DNA: TGTGCCAGCAGCGACAGCGGGGAGCTGTTTTTT. Translating gives CASSDSGELFF.

The chain is built from TRBV28 and TRBJ1-5; no clear D. The CDR3 has 15 amino acids. With 3 bases removed from V and 4 bases from J, the gap between germline ends came to 13 bases. From germline, CDR1 is MDHEN and CDR2 SYDVKM. DNA for the CDR3: TGTGCCAGCAGTTTCACCGCGGAAGGTAATCAGCCCCAGCATTTT. Encoded protein: CASSFTAEGNQPQHF.

The chain is built from TRBV30 and TRBJ1-1; D is perhaps TRBD1 (5 bases). Trimming shortened V by 3 bases and J by 4 bases, and 6 bases separated the two germline ends. This CDR3 spans 11 amino acids. From germline, CDR1 is GTSNPN and CDR2 SVGIG (reference sequence). The CDR3 reads CAWRGGTEAFF. The CDR3 DNA reads TGTGCCTGGAGGGGGGGCACTGAAGCTTTCTTT. The full variable domain, in which reference TRBV30 and TRBJ1-1 provide the parts outside the CDR3, is SQTIHQWPATLVQPVGSPLSLECTVEGTSNPNLYWYRQAAGRGLQLLFYSVGIGQISSEVPQNLSASRPQDRQFILSSKKLLLSDSGFYLCAWRGGTEAFFGQGTRLTVV.

The rearrangement uses TRBV5-5 and TRBJ1-2; weak D call: TRBD1 (5 bases). This CDR3 spans 16 amino acids. Germline CDR1 is SGHKS and CDR2 is YYEKEE (reference sequence). Trimming shortened V by 4 bases and J by 0 bases, and 16 bases separated the two germline ends. The CDR3 reads CASSIGTERANYGYTF. CDR3 coding DNA: TGTGCCAGCAGCATCGGGACCGAGCGGGCTAACTATGGCTACACCTTC.

V gene TRBV10-2 combines with J gene TRBJ1-1, with 7 bases fitting TRBD1. The V and J ends lost 2 bases and 1 base, in that order; junction bases with no gene match: 1. CDR1 is WSHSY and CDR2 is SAAADI in the germline V gene. The CDR3 has 14 residues. CDR3 nucleotides: TGCGCCAGCAGTGAGAGACAGGGGAACACTGAAGCTTTCTTT. Its translation: CASSERQGNTEAFF.

The V gene is TRBV6-6, the J gene TRBJ1-1; the D gene is possibly TRBD1 (5 bases). V gave up 5 bases and J gave up 3 bases, with 13 bases separating them. CDR3 length: 14 amino acids. Germline-derived CDR1 and CDR2 are MNHNY and SVGAGI (reference sequence). The CDR3 bases are TGTGCCAGCAGTGGGACGGGGCTATACACTGAAGCTTTCTTT. This codes for CASSGTGLYTEAFF.

CDR3 nucleotides: TGTGCCAGCAGCCAAGATCGATGGCAGTTCCCCTGGCGTAATTCACCCCTCCACTTT. Its protein is CASSQDRWQFPWRNSPLHF. The chain carries TRBV14 and TRBJ1-6; D is unclear. In germline, CDR1 is SGHDN, CDR2 FVKESK. Trimming removed 0 bases from V and 6 bases from J, with 21 bases in between. The CDR3 length is 19 residues.

The CDR3 bases are TGTGCCAGCAGTTACTCAACCGGCGGGTCTTCACCCCTCCACTTT. This codes for CASSYSTGGSSPLHF. The rearrangement joins TRBV6-5 to TRBJ1-6; D remains ambiguous. The germline V gene encodes CDR1 MNHEY and CDR2 SVGAGI. There are 15 residues in the CDR3. With 0 bases removed from V and 9 bases from J, the gap between germline ends came to 12 bases.

This chain connects TRBV5-4 to TRBJ1-2; perhaps TRBD1 as D (5 bases). Germline V gene sequence: CDR1 SGHNT, CDR2 YYREEE (reference sequence). This CDR3 is 16 amino acids long. V lost 2 bases and J lost 2, with 16 bases in between. CDR3 amino acids: CASSFVSGLRNYGYTF. CDR3 DNA: TGTGCCAGCAGCTTCGTTTCGGGACTGCGAAACTATGGCTACACCTTC.

The chain combines TRBV19 with TRBJ1-1; no clear D gene. V gave up 7 bases and J gave up 5 bases, with 8 bases separating them. Germline assignment: CDR1 LNHDA and CDR2 SQIVND (reference sequence). CDR3 size: 11 residues. In nucleotides, the CDR3 is TGTGCCAGTATTTTCCAGACTGAAGCTTTCTTT. This codes for CASIFQTEAFF.